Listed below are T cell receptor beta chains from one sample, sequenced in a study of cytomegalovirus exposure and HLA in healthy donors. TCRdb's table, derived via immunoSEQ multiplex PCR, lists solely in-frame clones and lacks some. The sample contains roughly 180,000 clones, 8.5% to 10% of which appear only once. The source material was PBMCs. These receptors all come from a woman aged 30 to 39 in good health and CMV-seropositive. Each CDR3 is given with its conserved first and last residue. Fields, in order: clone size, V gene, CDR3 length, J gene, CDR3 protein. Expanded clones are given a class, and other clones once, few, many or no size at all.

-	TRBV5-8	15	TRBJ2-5	CASSLIDSAKETQYF
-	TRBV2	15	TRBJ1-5	CASSESGQRNQPQHF
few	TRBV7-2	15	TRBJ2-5	CASSLALLAKETQYF
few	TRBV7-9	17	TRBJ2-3	CASSLGSAGARTDTQYF
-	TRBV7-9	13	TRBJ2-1	CASSPQYDREQFF
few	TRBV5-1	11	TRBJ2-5	CASSPGETQYF
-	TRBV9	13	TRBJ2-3	CASSAHTEATQYF
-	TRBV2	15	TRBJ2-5	CASSAGGGYQETQYF
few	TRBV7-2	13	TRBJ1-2	CASSLGTSYGYTF
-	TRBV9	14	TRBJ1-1	CASSVGAENTEAFF
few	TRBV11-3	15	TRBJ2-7	CASSSVGDSSYEQYF
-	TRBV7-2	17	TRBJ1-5	CASSLDQGGGSNQPQHF
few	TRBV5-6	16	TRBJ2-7	CASSLVSDRGSYEQYF
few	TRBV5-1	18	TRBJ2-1	CASSLGVSSASGSAGQFF
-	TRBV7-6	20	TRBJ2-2	CASSHRLAETENPNTGELFF
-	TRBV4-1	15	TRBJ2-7	CASSRAAGQSYEQYF
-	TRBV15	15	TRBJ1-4	CATSKIRSTNEKLFF
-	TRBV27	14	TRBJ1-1	CASSSDRGSTEAFF
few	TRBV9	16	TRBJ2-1	CASSVGTGGVYNEQFF
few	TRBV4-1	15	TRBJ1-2	CASSQVTGNDYGYTF
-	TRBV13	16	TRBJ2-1	CASSSRLDSSYNEQFF
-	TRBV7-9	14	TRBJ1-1	CASSYAGQGFEAFF
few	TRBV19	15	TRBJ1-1	CASIGFSRGNTEAFF
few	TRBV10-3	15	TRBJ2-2	CAISEQGTNTGELFF
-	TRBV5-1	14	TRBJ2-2	CASSLARGAGELFF
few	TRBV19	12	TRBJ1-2	CASSVTAGGYTF
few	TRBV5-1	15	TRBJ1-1	CASSFTQGLGTEAFF
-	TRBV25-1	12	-	CASSGNTYEQYF
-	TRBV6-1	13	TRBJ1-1	CASSEQQEGEAFF
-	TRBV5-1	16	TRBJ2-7	CASSLLPGTDLYEQYF
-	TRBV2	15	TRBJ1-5	CASSRDRGFNQPQHF
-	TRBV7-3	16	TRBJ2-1	CASSLLGGASYNEQFF
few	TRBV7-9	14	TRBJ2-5	CASSWGTVEETQYF
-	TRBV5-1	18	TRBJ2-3	CASSLRGLAGYSTDTQYF
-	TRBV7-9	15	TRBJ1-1	CASSSASDIPHEAFF
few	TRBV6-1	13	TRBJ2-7	CASSEVETYEQYF
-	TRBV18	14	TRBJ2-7	CASSPNSKSYEQYF
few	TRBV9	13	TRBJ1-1	CASSVGTATEAFF
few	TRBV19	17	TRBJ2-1	CASSIDPLAGGHNEQFF
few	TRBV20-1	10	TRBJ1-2	CSAEGYGYPF
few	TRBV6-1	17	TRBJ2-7	CASSETVGVAGGDEQYF
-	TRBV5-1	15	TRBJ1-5	CASSLGDRDGQPQHF
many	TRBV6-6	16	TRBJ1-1	CASSPKANKKNTEAFF
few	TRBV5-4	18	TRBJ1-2	CASSLEWQEDPLNYGYTF
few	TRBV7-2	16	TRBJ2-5	CASSLGLVRPRETQYF